This T cell receptor beta chain was sequenced during a study of shared T cell receptors in the human thymus. Trimming left V 0 bases short and J 0 bases short, with 14 bases between. The germline V gene has CDR1 LGHNT and CDR2 FRNRAP. The CDR3 length is 17 residues. Clones were sequenced by immunoSEQ multiplex PCR, and TCRdb holds only the in-frame ones, with some missing. The table records hundreds of thousands of clones, 70% to 90% of them present only once. This sample also belongs to another study, concerning human thymus T cells. That source adds: Samples came from healthy Finnish infants during open corrective cardiac surgery. Thymic material originated from resections removed in the course of corrective heart surgery. There appeared to be biased usage of V and J genes in thymic and blood repertoires. Thymic repertoires of unrelated individuals were reported in related research to overlap highly.

This sequence originates from a girl less than two years old with a congenital heart defect. Sequencing used thymocytes. The chain has TRBV12-5 and TRBJ1-1; D unresolved. In nucleotides, the CDR3 is TGTGCTAGTGGTTTGGTACTGCCCGGGAAGGTGAACACTGAAGCTTTCTTT. Amino acids: CASGLVLPGKVNTEAFF.